The rows below give T cell receptor beta chains drawn from one sample of a study of T cells in Graves' hyperthyroidism and ophthalmopathy. MiXCR, applied by TCRdb to the multiplex PCR reads, yields one record per CDR3 protein. The table has about 690,000 distinct CDR3 sequences, around 16% seen once. The sample was blood. The receptor set was obtained from a middle-aged man with Graves' hyperthyroidism. Both conserved end residues are part of each CDR3. The D gene is left open where the match is weak.

.	TRBJ1-2	TRBV5-1	CASSLVGTNGYTF
TRBD2	TRBJ2-7	TRBV13	CASSLSPGLETYEQYF
TRBD2	TRBJ2-1	TRBV7-8	CASSRTSGSSSYNEQFF
TRBD1	TRBJ2-1	TRBV14	CASSQNPGQGSREQFF
.	TRBJ2-3	TRBV6-2/TRBV6-3	CASSYSTHGGSTDTQYF
.	TRBJ2-3	TRBV5-1	CASSFNHRDLSTDTQYF
.	TRBJ2-7	TRBV2	CASSVSRDAHEQYF
.	TRBJ2-3	TRBV27	CASSSRRDTQYF
.	TRBJ1-2	TRBV28	CASSLMRRSRQGYTF
TRBD1	TRBJ1-2	TRBV27	CASSLTGTHINNYGYTF
TRBD2	TRBJ2-7	TRBV28	CASSWGLAGGYEQYF
.	TRBJ2-1	TRBV27	CASSTRQFDPNNEQFF
TRBD1	TRBJ1-5	TRBV19	CASSTQTGANQPQHF
.	TRBJ1-1	TRBV3-1	CASSRETGIPLSEAFF
TRBD1	TRBJ1-2	TRBV19	CASSRTGPNPGYTF
TRBD2	TRBJ2-3	TRBV6-6	CASSYQLAGGTDTQYF
.	TRBJ1-1	TRBV10-3	CAISEPSSGTEAFF
TRBD2	TRBJ2-7	TRBV6-1	CASSSLSGRWVYEQYF
TRBD1	TRBJ1-2	TRBV12-3/TRBV12-4	CASSPGQGLSYTF
TRBD1	TRBJ1-2	TRBV2	CASSPILTGDIYGYTF
.	TRBJ2-3	TRBV14	CASSQVRMGDTQYF
TRBD1	TRBJ1-1	TRBV27	CASSLPPGGRTEAFF
.	TRBJ1-6	TRBV9	CASSEGWDNSPLHF
TRBD2	TRBJ2-2	TRBV12-3/TRBV12-4	CASSFSWAGENPGELFF
.	TRBJ1-1	TRBV7-9	CASSQGGHTEAFF
.	TRBJ2-2	TRBV5-1	CASSLASGELFF
TRBD1	TRBJ2-3	TRBV7-8	CASSLARDRGRPDTQYF
.	TRBJ2-7	TRBV28	CASSRSGSYEQYF
TRBD1	TRBJ1-3	TRBV27	CASSPTGETGNTIYF
.	TRBJ2-1	TRBV6-1	CASSARGGAYNEQFF
TRBD1	TRBJ2-1	TRBV28	CASSAPRGLFGDEQFF
TRBD1	TRBJ1-2	TRBV28	CASSPPGTATYGYTF
.	TRBJ2-7	TRBV4-1	CASSQGPPGLTTYEQYF
.	TRBJ1-2	TRBV7-8	CASSLGAGQYGYTF
.	TRBJ2-2	TRBV15	CATSRGAATTGELFF
.	TRBJ2-1	TRBV9	CASSVGVSYNEQFF
.	TRBJ2-7	TRBV7-9	CASTGLASEQYF
.	TRBJ2-1	TRBV5-1	CASSLDSRSYNEQFF
.	TRBJ1-2	TRBV5-1	CASSWDRNNYGYTF
.	TRBJ2-7	TRBV14	CASSPMGPAGYEQYF
TRBD1	TRBJ1-1	TRBV11-2	CASSLEVDRAEAFF
TRBD1	TRBJ2-7	TRBV28	CASSLSGTAVPYEQYF
.	TRBJ2-1	TRBV10-1	CASSEKTPRNEQFF
TRBD1	TRBJ2-7	TRBV10-2	CASSEVVQWDRGYEQYF